The present T cell receptor beta chain was sequenced within a study of cytomegalovirus exposure and HLA in healthy donors. Study-level points and caveats: Productive status was seen about 87% or about 30% of the time for most TCR beta V segments in an earlier analysis. Rarity characterized most TCR sequences, yet some public TCRs appeared in many donors.

The length of the CDR3 is 12 residues. Germline CDR1 reads SNHLY; CDR2 reads FYNNEI. These donors counted as nominally healthy when sampled, but unrecorded immune exposures were likely. 13 Jbeta primers and 60 Vbeta primers were used for the PCR. Clones were read by immunoSEQ multiplex PCR, and TCRdb kept only the in-frame ones, dropping some. The sample includes more than 130,000 clones, about 75% of them seen just once. Worth noting for this clone: As yet, its antigen is unknown. A junction boundary mismatches the germline segment, possibly from a read error. The same CDR3 can be traced to other DNA sequences in this sample.

The TCR originated in a young man in good health and CMV-seronegative. Sequenced material: PBMCs. The rearrangement links TRBV2 to TRBJ2-7; TRBD2 aligns across 10 bases. The CDR3 here is CASGRAPYEQYF. The CDR3 DNA reads TGCGCCAGCGGGAGGGCCCCCTACGAGCAGTACTTC.